Listed below are T cell receptor beta chains from one sample, sequenced in a study of shared clonotypes between healthy human individuals. Repertoires were generated with immunoSEQ multiplex PCR, while TCRdb's copy carries only in-frame clones and drops some. The table has 2 million to 2.5 million clones, 85% to 95% seen once. The sample taken for sequencing was naive CD4+ T cells from PBMCs. The receptors were gathered from a man aged 18 to 35 in good health. Some clones in this sample may be carry-over from other donors' samples. CDR3s include the opening cysteine and the closing phenylalanine or tryptophan. The D gene is left open where the match is weak. Expanded clones are given a class, and other clones once, few, many or no size at all.

.	TRBV10-2	.	TRBJ1-4	TGCGCCACCCGCATGCACAGGCCTAATGAAAAACTGTTTTTT	CATRMHRPNEKLFF
.	TRBV14	.	TRBJ1-4	TGTGCCAGCAGCCAAGGAGGGGTAGATGAAAAACTGTTTTTT	CASSQGGVDEKLFF
TRBD1	TRBV7-3	.	TRBJ2-3	TGTGCCAGCAGCTTGAATACAGGGGAAGGCACAGATACGCAGTATTTT	CASSLNTGEGTDTQYF
.	TRBV5-4	.	TRBJ2-1	TGTGCCAGCAGCTTGGTTCGGGAGTGGCTCAATGAGCAGTTCTTC	CASSLVREWLNEQFF
.	TRBV5-4	.	TRBJ1-1	TGTGCCAGCAGCTTGGCCGGCCAGGAGGGCTTGAACACTGAAGCTTTCTTT	CASSLAGQEGLNTEAFF
.	TRBV6-5	.	TRBJ2-7	TGTGCCAGCAGTTACAGTAGGGGGGCCTACGAGCGGTACTTC	CASSYSRGAYERYF
.	TRBV18	.	TRBJ2-3	TGTGCCAGCTCACCCGCCAGGAACACAGATACGCAGTATTTT	CASSPARNTDTQYF
.	TRBV6-5	.	TRBJ1-1	TGTGCCAGCAGTTCTGGGGGAACTGAAGCTTTCTTT	CASSSGGTEAFF
TRBD2	TRBV5-4	.	TRBJ2-1	TGTGCCAGCAGCCCCCCTCCAGGGACTAGCGGTCTCTACAATGAGCAGTTCTTC	CASSPPPGTSGLYNEQFF
TRBD2	TRBV7-3	.	TRBJ2-7	TGTGCCAGCAGCTTAAATGCAGCGGGAGGCTTCTTGAACGAGCAGTACTTC	CASSLNAAGGFLNEQYF
TRBD2	TRBV29-1	.	TRBJ2-5	TGCAGCGTGTTAAACCCGGGACTAGCCCAAGAGACCCAGTACTTC	CSVLNPGLAQETQYF
TRBD1	TRBV10-3	.	TRBJ2-5	TGTGCCACCCGCCGTCAGGGGGTTAGGGAGCAGTACTTC	CATRRQGVREQYF
.	TRBV9	.	TRBJ2-3	TGTGCCAGCAGCGTAGTTGGTCAGGGGACAGATACGCAGTATTTT	CASSVVGQGTDTQYF
.	TRBV7-6	.	TRBJ2-5	TGTGCCAGCACCCCAGGCCTAGCGCGCCAAGAGACCCAGTACTTC	CASTPGLARQETQYF
TRBD2	TRBV7-7	.	TRBJ2-5	TGTGCCAGCAGCTTAAGTCCTAGCGGGAGTCGTGGGGAGACCCAGTACTTC	CASSLSPSGSRGETQYF
.	TRBV30	.	TRBJ2-3	TGTGCCTGGAGTGTACATAACAGGTTCACAGATACGCAGTATTTT	CAWSVHNRFTDTQYF
TRBD1	TRBV5-1	.	TRBJ1-1	TGCGCCAGCAGCCCAAGGACAGGGAGGTCAATCCCTGAAGCTTTCTTT	CASSPRTGRSIPEAFF
.	TRBV28	.	TRBJ1-1	TGTGCCAGCATCTGGGTAGGTGAAGCTTTCTTT	CASIWVGEAFF
.	TRBV5-4	once	TRBJ2-5	TGTGCCAGCAGCTTGGCTCGAAGAGAGACCCAGTACTTC	CASSLARRETQYF
TRBD2	TRBV9	.	TRBJ2-1	TGTGCCAGCAGCGTAGGGTTCTTAGCGGGAAACAATGAGCAGTTCTTC	CASSVGFLAGNNEQFF
.	TRBV6-1	.	TRBJ2-7	TGTGCCACCCGAGGGCAGTACTTC	CATRGQYF
TRBD1	TRBV5-1	.	TRBJ2-7	TGCGCCAGCAGCATTCTTGACAGGGTCCCGAACGAGCAGTACTTC	CASSILDRVPNEQYF
.	TRBV19	once	TRBJ1-3	TGTGCCAGTAGTATAGCAGGCACCGGATACTCTGGAAACACCATATATTTT	CASSIAGTGYSGNTIYF
.	TRBV28	.	TRBJ1-2	TGTGCCAGCAGTTTACTTGGACAGCCCTATGGCTACACCTTC	CASSLLGQPYGYTF
.	TRBV15	.	TRBJ2-2	TGTGCCACCAGCAGTGGGGTGAGGGGAGAAGGGGAGCTGTTTTTT	CATSSGVRGEGELFF
.	TRBV5-3	.	TRBJ1-2	TGTGCCAGAAGCTTGAGGGAACCGGGACCGACGGAGGGCTACACCTTC	CARSLREPGPTEGYTF
.	TRBV5-1	.	TRBJ2-2	TGCGCCAGCAGCTGGGGCGGATCACTGAACACCGGGGAGCTGTTTTTT	CASSWGGSLNTGELFF
TRBD1	TRBV4-1	.	TRBJ2-3	TGCGCCAGCAGCCTAACCGGGACAGGGCAAAGGGCCCACACAGATACGCAGTATTTT	CASSLTGTGQRAHTDTQYF
.	TRBV19	.	TRBJ2-7	TGTGCCAGTAGTGCTGAAGGGACTCGAATCTACGAGCAGTACTTC	CASSAEGTRIYEQYF
.	TRBV19	.	TRBJ2-3	TGTGCCAGTAGTACCCAGGGGTTCACAGATACGCAGTATTTT	CASSTQGFTDTQYF
.	TRBV7-3	.	TRBJ2-6	TGTGCCAGCACGCTCTATGTGGCCAACGTCCTGACTTTC	CASTLYVANVLTF
.	TRBV9	.	TRBJ2-6	TGTGCCAGCAGCGGCCGTCACAGGGCTGGGGCCAACGTCCTGACTTTC	CASSGRHRAGANVLTF
.	TRBV28	.	TRBJ2-7	TGTGCCAGCACCCCCCAGGACAGACCCTACGAGCAGTACTTC	CASTPQDRPYEQYF
TRBD1	TRBV2	.	TRBJ1-5	TGTGCCAGCAAGCGGGCGACAGGGGTCTATCAGCCCCAGCATTTT	CASKRATGVYQPQHF
.	TRBV2	.	TRBJ2-2	TGTGCCAGCAGTGATATGCGGCAGGGAAACACCGGGGAGCTGTTTTTT	CASSDMRQGNTGELFF
TRBD1	TRBV6-1	.	TRBJ2-7	TGTGCCAGCGGTAACAGGGGGGACGACGAGCAGTACTTC	CASGNRGDDEQYF
.	TRBV7-2	.	TRBJ1-5	TGTGCCAGCAGCTTAGTTGGGGCAGGGGCCTTTACGCCCCAGCATTTT	CASSLVGAGAFTPQHF
.	TRBV4-1	.	TRBJ2-1	TGCGCCAGCAGCCACCCCCGGTCCAGCGGCAGCTACAATGAGCAGTTCTTC	CASSHPRSSGSYNEQFF
.	TRBV14	.	TRBJ2-1	TGTGCCAGCAGCCAAGATAAGCTCTACAATGAGCAGTTCTTC	CASSQDKLYNEQFF
TRBD1	TRBV12-5	once	TRBJ2-2	TGTGCTAGTGGTTTGGTACCCGGGACAGGGGTGAACACCGGGGAGCTGTTTTTT	CASGLVPGTGVNTGELFF
.	TRBV11-2	.	TRBJ1-2	TGTGCCAGCAGCTTATCCGGCAATAACTATGGCTACACCTTC	CASSLSGNNYGYTF
.	TRBV4-1	.	TRBJ2-1	TGCGCCAGCAGCCAAGAAGTGTCGGGCCGGGAATACAATGAGCAGTTCTTC	CASSQEVSGREYNEQFF
.	TRBV2	few	TRBJ1-1	TGTGCCAGCAGGCAGAACACTGAAGCTTTCTTT	CASRQNTEAFF
.	TRBV6-5	once	TRBJ2-7	TGTGCCAGCAGTCGAACCGGGACACAATACTACGAGCAGTACTTC	CASSRTGTQYYEQYF
TRBD1	TRBV5-1	.	TRBJ2-7	TGCGCCAGCAGCGAGGGACAGGGGAACGAGCAGTACTTC	CASSEGQGNEQYF
TRBD2	TRBV2	.	TRBJ2-7	TGTGCCAGCAGTCTAGGGCTAGCGGGAGTCGAGCAGTACTTC	CASSLGLAGVEQYF
TRBD2	TRBV6-4	.	TRBJ2-7	TGTGCCAGCACGGCGGGAGGAGGATACGAGCAGTACTTC	CASTAGGGYEQYF
.	TRBV19	.	TRBJ1-1	TGTGCCAGTAGTATGTATAGGGACACTGAAGCTTTCTTT	CASSMYRDTEAFF
TRBD1	TRBV6-1	once	TRBJ1-1	TGTGCCAGCAGGATACAGGGGGCTAACACTGAAGCTTTCTTT	CASRIQGANTEAFF
.	TRBV30	few	TRBJ1-1	TGTGCCTGGACTCTCCAGAAGGGGCGCGCTTTCTTT	CAWTLQKGRAFF
.	TRBV28	.	TRBJ2-4	TGTGCCAGCAGTTTGAAAGGGGCGACCAAAAACATTCAGTATTTC	CASSLKGATKNIQYF
.	TRBV4-1	.	TRBJ2-5	TGCGCCAGCAGCCAAGTTTTGGGGGAGACCCAGTACTTC	CASSQVLGETQYF
TRBD2	TRBV11-2	.	TRBJ2-3	TGTGCCAGCAGCCCCCTAAGCGGGAGTGCTGTAGATACGCAGTATTTT	CASSPLSGSAVDTQYF
.	TRBV7-2	.	TRBJ2-2	TGTGCCAGCGTGGAGTTCGCGAACACCGGGGAGCTGTTTTTT	CASVEFANTGELFF
.	TRBV15	.	TRBJ2-1	TGTGCCACCAGCAGAGATGGGCCTCTTAATGAGCAGTTCTTC	CATSRDGPLNEQFF
TRBD1	TRBV30	.	TRBJ1-1	TGTGCCTGGCGACAGGGGGCAAACACTGAAGCTTTCTTT	CAWRQGANTEAFF
.	TRBV11-3	.	TRBJ1-1	TGTGCCAGCAGCTTCTCCGGAGCGAACACTGAAGCTTTCTTT	CASSFSGANTEAFF
TRBD2	TRBV5-1	.	TRBJ2-2	TGCGCCAGCAGCGATACGGGAGGTAGCGGCCACACCGGGGAGCTGTTTTTT	CASSDTGGSGHTGELFF